A single TCR beta chain is shown here with its context. This sample stems from a study of T cells in tuberculosis. Thawed, overnight-rested PBMC were stained with GMM-loaded CD1B tetramer, viability dye and anti-CD3, then sorted. C32 glucose monomycolate from Rhodococcus equi was loaded onto the CD1B tetramers. Tetramer-sorted PBMC had been CD14 monocyte-depleted before freezing. Tetramer-negative cells, 90,000 to 100,000 per donor, were also sorted. The ends lost 6 bases at V and 6 bases at J; junction bases unmatched: 10. The CDR3 runs to 15 residues. The V gene's germline CDR1 is MDHEN and CDR2 SYDVKM. Profiled with immunoSEQ multiplex PCR; TCRdb holds only in-frame clones, not every one. The sample has roughly 59,000 clones; about four fifths are singletons.

Specimen: CD1b-GMM tetramer-negative cells sorted from PBMCs. The clonotype comes from an adult woman with latent tuberculosis. The chain couples TRBV28 to TRBJ2-1; 8 nucleotides match TRBD1. CDR3 amino acids: CASSPDRGPTNEQFF. Written as DNA, the CDR3 is TGTGCCAGCAGCCCAGACAGGGGACCGACCAATGAGCAGTTCTTC.